The 5 T cell receptor beta chains reported below all come from one sample, sequenced in a study of T cells in Graves' hyperthyroidism and ophthalmopathy. Regions amplified from RNA transcripts were the TCR beta CDR3 regions. In the first-round RT-PCR of the TCR CDR3, the HTBI primer set was used. One entry per CDR3 protein, called by TCRdb with MiXCR from the multiplex PCR reads. Of 450,000 to 650,000 distinct CDR3 sequences in the sample, 14% were seen once. The sample taken for sequencing was blood. These receptors originate from a woman aged 18-29 years with Graves' ophthalmopathy.

The J gene is TRBJ2-4, the V gene TRBV19, with 7 bases that match TRBD1. Germline lookup yields CDR1 LNHDA and CDR2 SQIVND (reference sequence). This CDR3 region has 14 residues. V was clipped by 5 bases and J by 5 bases; unmatched bases: 6. Written as DNA, the CDR3 is TGTGCCAGTAGTTTCGGGACAGATGAAAACATTCAGTACTTC. Translating it yields CASSFGTDENIQYF.

This clonotype was detected ten times or more. This rearrangement joins TRBV28 to TRBJ2-1; D is possibly TRBD1 or TRBD2 (5 bases each). CDR1 is MDHEN and CDR2 is SYDVKM in the germline V gene. The CDR3 contains 14 residues. V was shortened by 2 bases and J by 6 bases, with 11 bases between the two germline ends. CDR3 in amino acids: CASSLEMGVNEQFF. The CDR3, as DNA: TGTGCCAGCAGTTTAGAGATGGGGGTCAATGAGCAGTTCTTC. Combining the CDR3 with reference TRBV28 and TRBJ2-1 gives the whole variable domain DVKVTQSSRYLVKRTGEKVFLECVQDMDHENMFWYRQDPGLGLRLIYFSYDVKMKEKGDIPEGYSVSREKKERFSLILESASTNQTSMYLCASSLEMGVNEQFFGPGTRLTVL.

A note on this clonotype: Just one base apart from a much larger clone, this may be a read error. As the CDR3 is not closed by the conserved phenylalanine or tryptophan, this likely results from a read error. The V and J genes are TRBV28 and TRBJ2-2; D gene ambiguous. V shed 3 bases and J shed 1 base, with 6 bases lying between them. Germline-derived CDR1 and CDR2 are MDHEN and SYDVKM. The CDR3 contains 14 residues. The CDR3 is CASSLVLNTGELFL. CDR3 bases: TGTGCCAGCAGTTTGGTCCTGAACACCGGGGAGCTGTTTCTT.

This clonotype was detected ten times or more. The rearrangement joins TRBV28 to TRBJ1-2; TRBD1 matches at 8 bases. Germline CDR1 is MDHEN and CDR2 is SYDVKM. The junction had 19 bases not matched to a gene; V was cut back by 2 bases and J by 5 bases. The CDR3 runs to 19 residues. The CDR3 DNA follows: TGTGCCAGCAGTTTAGCCCCCACCCGATTCCGGGACAGGTGGTATGGCTACACCTTC. It codes for CASSLAPTRFRDRWYGYTF.

This clonotype was seen repeatedly, ten times or more. The chain joins TRBV28 to TRBJ1-1; 11 bases are shared with TRBD1. The V segment lost 1 base and the J segment 11 bases; nucleotides outside the gene matches: 9. Germline loops: CDR1 MDHEN, CDR2 SYDVKM. There are 15 residues in the CDR3. CDR3 coding DNA: TGTGCCAGCAGTTTATCGGGGACAGGGGGTTTTCGGGCTTTCTTT. Translating gives CASSLSGTGGFRAFF.